This TCR beta chain was captured in a study of T cell repertoires in cytomegalovirus infection. Each CDR3 protein is one row after TCRdb ran MiXCR on the reads. The table lists around 300,000 distinct CDR3 sequences, under 25% of them singletons, with approximately 19% in the top ten. As for this clonotype: Its matching antigen is unknown.

The CDR3 runs to 15 residues. Trimming removed 4 bases from V and 5 bases from J, with 15 bases in between. CDR1 LGHNA and CDR2 YSLEER come from the germline V gene. The clonotype comes from a human donor in good health (CMV status not recorded). Some clones in this sample may be carry-over from other donors' samples. The rearrangement links TRBV4-3 to TRBJ2-1; D tentatively fits TRBD1 or TRBD2 (6 bases each). Sequences were derived from cultured PBMCs, sampled from culture after CMV antigen stimulation. Here the CDR3 reads CASSPRGGGDNEQFF. CDR3 DNA: TGCGCCAGCAGCCCCAGGGGCGGAGGGGACAATGAGCAGTTCTTC.